Listed here are 7 T cell receptor beta chains from one sample, sequenced in a study of T cell responses to AZD1222 COVID-19 vaccine. Libraries were prepared by immunoSEQ multiplex PCR; TCRdb keeps only in-frame clonotypes and omits some of them. This repertoire shows approximately 110,000 clones, around 85% found once; its top ten account for around 6%. The sample in question was peripheral blood, obtained on day 0 of AZD1222 vaccination. The receptors originated from an adult in good health.

The chain is built from TRBV18 and TRBJ1-1; D is unresolved. The CDR3 loop spans 16 amino acids. Germline assignment: CDR1 KGHSH and CDR2 LQKENI. Deletions cut 3 bases from V and 1 base from J, with 15 bases between. The CDR3 loop reads CASSPQEPSRNTEAFF. The CDR3, as DNA: TGTGCCAGCTCACCTCAAGAACCGAGCAGGAACACTGAAGCTTTCTTT.

The sample holds one count of this clone. The chain links TRBV12-2 to TRBJ2-7; the table's TRBD1 call for D was not verified on the DNA. TRBV12-2 counts as a pseudogene. The CDR3 runs to 14 residues. The CDR3 nucleotides are TGTGCAAGTCGCCCTCGACAGGGGCGGTACGAGCAGTACTTC. It yields the protein CASRPRQGRYEQYF.

The chain has TRBV2 and TRBJ2-7; 11 bases match TRBD2. The CDR3 runs to 17 residues. The trim removed 0 bases at V and 2 bases at J, leaving 6 bases unmatched. Germline CDR1 and CDR2: SNHLY and FYNNEI. CDR3 nucleotides: TGTGCCAGCAGTGAAGCGGTACTAGCGGGGGAGACCTACGAGCAGTACTTC. Its protein is CASSEAVLAGETYEQYF.

This rearrangement joins TRBV4-2 to TRBJ1-6; D uncertain. Per germline, CDR1 LGHNA and CDR2 YNFKEQ. V shed 5 bases and J shed 6 bases, with 14 bases lying between them. This CDR3 has 15 residues. The CDR3 here is CASSSRGGSNSPLHF. In DNA form, the CDR3 reads TGTGCCAGCAGCTCACGGGGAGGGTCTAATTCACCCCTCCACTTT.

This chain connects TRBV11-3 to TRBJ1-3; no definite D call. The CDR3 runs to 15 residues. The germline V and J ends were trimmed by 2 bases and 4 bases, with 12 bases remaining between them. Germline-derived CDR1 and CDR2 are SGHNT and YENEEA. In nucleotides, the CDR3 is TGTGCCAGCAGCTTACATGCGACGACAGGAAACACCATATATTTT. Its protein product is CASSLHATTGNTIYF.

The chain joins TRBV6-6 to TRBJ2-7; D unclear. Deletions cut 2 bases from V and 3 bases from J, with 8 bases between. Looked up from germline, CDR1 is MNHNY and CDR2 is SVGAGI (reference sequence). The CDR3 is made up of 13 amino acids. The CDR3: CASSYATHYEQYF. The CDR3 nucleotides are TGTGCCAGCAGTTACGCGACCCACTACGAGCAGTACTTC.

The rearrangement joins TRBV5-6 to TRBJ2-1; TRBD1 matches 8 bases. Germline assignment: CDR1 SGHDT and CDR2 YYEEEE. The CDR3 sequence is 15 residues long. J gave up 0 bases and V 4 bases, and 3 bases lay outside the gene matches. CDR3 in amino acids: CASSRGQGSYNEQFF. CDR3 sequence (DNA): TGTGCCAGCAGCAGAGGACAGGGCTCCTACAATGAGCAGTTCTTC.